This T cell receptor (beta chain) originates from a study of regulatory T cells in long-lasting Graves disease. Background on the study: The term persistent Graves' disease signified upward of 5 years on antithyroid drugs with positive TSH receptor antibodies. Study-level findings and limits: Persistent disease was associated with favored TRBV28 usage and with favored use of TRBJ1-2 and TRBJ2-5. TCR diversity was lower in persistent Graves' patients than in newly diagnosed ones.

Concerning this clonotype itself: As yet, its antigen is unknown.

This CDR3 spans 17 amino acids. Germline V gives CDR1 SGHRS, CDR2 YFSETQ. After removal of 4 bases from V and 2 bases from J, the junction contained 12 bases not matched to a gene. For TCR beta, libraries came from iRepertoire HTBI primers and Arm-PCR of CDR3 regions. Via MiXCR, TCRdb re-called the multiplex PCR reads, giving one row per CDR3 protein. Of about 470,000 distinct CDR3 sequences listed, roughly 21% are singletons. Regarding time point: persistent/refractory GD, antithyroid drugs over 5 years with positive TRAb. There was RNA extracted from PBMCs, and the TCR library was made from it. Sequencing was performed on peripheral blood mononuclear cells (PBMCs), taken when the disease was refractory, from a patient treated with antithyroid drugs. J is TRBJ1-3 and V is TRBV5-1, with 7 bases identical to TRBD1. The TCR comes from a female donor with Graves disease. The CDR3 region has the DNA TGCGCCAGCAGCCGGGTGACAGGGCGATACCCTGGAAACACCATATATTTT. It translates to CASSRVTGRYPGNTIYF.